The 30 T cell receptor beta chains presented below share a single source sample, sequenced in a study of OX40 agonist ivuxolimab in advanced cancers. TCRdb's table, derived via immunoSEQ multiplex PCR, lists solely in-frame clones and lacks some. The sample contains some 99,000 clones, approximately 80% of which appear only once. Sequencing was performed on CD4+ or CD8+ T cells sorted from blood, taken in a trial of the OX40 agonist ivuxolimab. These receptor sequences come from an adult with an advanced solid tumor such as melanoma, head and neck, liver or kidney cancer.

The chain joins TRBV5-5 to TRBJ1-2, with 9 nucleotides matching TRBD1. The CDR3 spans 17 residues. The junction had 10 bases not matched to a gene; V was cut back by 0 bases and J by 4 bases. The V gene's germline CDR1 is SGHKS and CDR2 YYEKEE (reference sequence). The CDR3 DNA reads TGTGCCAGCAGCTTGGACGATTCGGGACAGGGTTTCTATGGCTACACCTTC. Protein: CASSLDDSGQGFYGYTF.

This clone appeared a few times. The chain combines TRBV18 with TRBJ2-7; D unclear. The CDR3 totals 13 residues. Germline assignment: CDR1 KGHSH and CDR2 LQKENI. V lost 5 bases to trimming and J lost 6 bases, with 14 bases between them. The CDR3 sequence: CASSSGPSAEQYF. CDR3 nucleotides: TGTGCCAGCTCATCGGGCCCGAGTGCCGAGCAGTACTTC.

This CDR3 is CASSLDTGRVFF. CDR3 nucleotide sequence: TGTGCCAGCAGCTTAGATACTGGTAGAGTGTTTTTT. The V gene is TRBV7-2, the J gene TRBJ1-4, with D unresolved. Germline CDR1 is SGHTA and CDR2 is FQGNSA. This CDR3 is built from 12 residues. Trimming left V 1 base short and J 15 bases short, with 12 bases between.

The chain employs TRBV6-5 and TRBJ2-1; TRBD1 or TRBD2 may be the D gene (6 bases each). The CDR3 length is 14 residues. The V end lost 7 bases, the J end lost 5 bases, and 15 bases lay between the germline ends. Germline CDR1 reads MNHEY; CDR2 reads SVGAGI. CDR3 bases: TGTGCCAGCACCTTAGTGAGGGGGGACAATGAGCAGTTCTTC. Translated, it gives CASTLVRGDNEQFF.

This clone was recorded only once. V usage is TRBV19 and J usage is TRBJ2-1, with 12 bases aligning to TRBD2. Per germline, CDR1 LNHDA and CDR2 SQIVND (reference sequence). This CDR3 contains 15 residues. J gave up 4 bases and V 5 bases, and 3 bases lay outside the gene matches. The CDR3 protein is CASSRTSGTYNEQFF. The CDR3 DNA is TGTGCCAGTAGTCGGACTAGCGGGACGTACAATGAGCAGTTCTTC.

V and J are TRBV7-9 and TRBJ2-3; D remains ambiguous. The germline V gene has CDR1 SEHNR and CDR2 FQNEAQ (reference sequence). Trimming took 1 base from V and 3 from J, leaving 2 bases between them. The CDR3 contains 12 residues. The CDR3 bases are TGTGCCAGCAGCTTAGAGACAGATACGCAGTATTTT. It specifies CASSLETDTQYF.

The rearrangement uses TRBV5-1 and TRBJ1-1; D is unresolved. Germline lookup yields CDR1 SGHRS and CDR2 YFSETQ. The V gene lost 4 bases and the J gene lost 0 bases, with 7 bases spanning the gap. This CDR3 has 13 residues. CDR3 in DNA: TGCGCCAGCAGCGTTACAGTGAACACTGAAGCTTTCTTT. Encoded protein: CASSVTVNTEAFF. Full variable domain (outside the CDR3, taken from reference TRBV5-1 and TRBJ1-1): KAGVTQTPRYLIKTRGQQVTLSCSPISGHRSVSWYQQTPGQGLQFLFEYFSETQRNKGNFPGRFSGRQFSNSRSEMNVSTLELGDSALYLCASSVTVNTEAFFGQGTRLTVV.

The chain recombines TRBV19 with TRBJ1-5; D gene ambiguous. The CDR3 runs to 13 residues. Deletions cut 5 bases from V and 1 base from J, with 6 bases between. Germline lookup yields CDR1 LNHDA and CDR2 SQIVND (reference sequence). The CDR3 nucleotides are TGTGCCAGTAGTCTACAGAGCAATCAGCCCCAGCATTTT. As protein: CASSLQSNQPQHF. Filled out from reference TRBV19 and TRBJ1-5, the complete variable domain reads DGGITQSPKYLFRKEGQNVTLSCEQNLNHDAMYWYRQDPGQGLRLIYYSQIVNDFQKGDIAEGYSVSREKKESFPLTVTSAQKNPTAFYLCASSLQSNQPQHFGDGTRLSIL.

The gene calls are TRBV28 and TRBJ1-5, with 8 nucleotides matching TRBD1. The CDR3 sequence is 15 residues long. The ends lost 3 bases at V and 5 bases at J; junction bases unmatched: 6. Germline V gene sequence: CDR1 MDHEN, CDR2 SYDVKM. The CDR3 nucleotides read TGTGCCAGCAGTTTGGCCGGGACAGGCTATCAGCCCCAGCATTTT. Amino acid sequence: CASSLAGTGYQPQHF. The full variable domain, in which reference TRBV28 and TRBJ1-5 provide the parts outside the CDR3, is DVKVTQSSRYLVKRTGEKVFLECVQDMDHENMFWYRQDPGLGLRLIYFSYDVKMKEKGDIPEGYSVSREKKERFSLILESASTNQTSMYLCASSLAGTGYQPQHFGDGTRLSIL.

CDR3 amino acids: CASSLGISYEQYF. CDR3 DNA: TGTGCCAGCAGCTTAGGGATCTCCTACGAGCAGTACTTC. The chain recombines TRBV11-1 with TRBJ2-7; unclear D gene. The CDR3 runs to 13 residues. The V end was cut by 1 base, the J end by 0 bases, with 4 bases between. Germline CDR1 reads SGHAT; CDR2 reads FQDESV (reference sequence).

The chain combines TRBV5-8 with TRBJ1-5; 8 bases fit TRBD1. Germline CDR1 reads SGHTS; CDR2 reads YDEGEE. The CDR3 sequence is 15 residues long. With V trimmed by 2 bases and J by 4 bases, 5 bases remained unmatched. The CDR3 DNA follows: TGTGCCAGCAGCTTTTGGACAGGGCAAAATCAGCCCCAGCATTTT. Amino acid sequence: CASSFWTGQNQPQHF.

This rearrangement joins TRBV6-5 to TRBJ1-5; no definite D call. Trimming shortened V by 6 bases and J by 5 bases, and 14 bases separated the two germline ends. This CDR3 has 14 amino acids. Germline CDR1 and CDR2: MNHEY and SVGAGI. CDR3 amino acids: CASSLGVRDQPQHF. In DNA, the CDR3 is TGTGCCAGCAGCCTGGGCGTAAGGGATCAGCCCCAGCATTTT.

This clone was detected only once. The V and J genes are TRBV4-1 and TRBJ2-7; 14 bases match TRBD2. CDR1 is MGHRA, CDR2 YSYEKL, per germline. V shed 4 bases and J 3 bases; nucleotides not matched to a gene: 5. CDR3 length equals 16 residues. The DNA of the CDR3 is TGCGCCAGCAGCCGGGGGACTAGCGGGAGAGGCTACGAGCAGTACTTC. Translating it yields CASSRGTSGRGYEQYF.

CDR3 loop: CASSLGGLDFYEQYF. In nucleotides, the CDR3 is TGTGCCAGCAGCTTAGGAGGTTTGGACTTCTACGAGCAGTACTTC. The V gene is TRBV7-2, the J gene TRBJ2-5; maybe TRBD2 (5 bases). The better agreement between TRBJ2-7 and the DNA end casts doubt on the J call. Looked up from germline, CDR1 is SGHTA and CDR2 is FQGNSA. The CDR3 loop spans 15 amino acids.

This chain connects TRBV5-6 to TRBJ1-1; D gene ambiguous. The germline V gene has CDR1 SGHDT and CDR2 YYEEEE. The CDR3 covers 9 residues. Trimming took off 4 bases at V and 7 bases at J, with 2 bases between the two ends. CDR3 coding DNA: TGTGCCAGCAGCAGTGAAGCTTTCTTT. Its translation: CASSSEAFF.

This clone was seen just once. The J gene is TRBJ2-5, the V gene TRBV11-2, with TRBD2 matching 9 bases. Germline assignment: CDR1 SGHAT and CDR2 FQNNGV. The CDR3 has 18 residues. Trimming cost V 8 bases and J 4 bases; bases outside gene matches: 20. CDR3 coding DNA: TGTGCCAGCTCCAAGCGGGGGGAGACAGGGACCCTAGTAGAGACCCAGTACTTC. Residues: CASSKRGETGTLVETQYF.

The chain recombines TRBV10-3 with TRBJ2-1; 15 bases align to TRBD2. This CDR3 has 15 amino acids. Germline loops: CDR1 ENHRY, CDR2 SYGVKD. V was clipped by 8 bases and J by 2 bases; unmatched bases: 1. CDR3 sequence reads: CAIGTSGGTYNEQFF. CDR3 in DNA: TGTGCCATCGGGACTAGCGGGGGGACCTACAATGAGCAGTTCTTC.

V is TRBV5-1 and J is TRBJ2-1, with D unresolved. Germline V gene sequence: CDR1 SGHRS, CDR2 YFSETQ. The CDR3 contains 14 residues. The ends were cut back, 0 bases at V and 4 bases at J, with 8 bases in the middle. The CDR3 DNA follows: TGCGCCAGCAGCTTGGACAGCCCGTACAATGAGCAGTTCTTC. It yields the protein CASSLDSPYNEQFF.

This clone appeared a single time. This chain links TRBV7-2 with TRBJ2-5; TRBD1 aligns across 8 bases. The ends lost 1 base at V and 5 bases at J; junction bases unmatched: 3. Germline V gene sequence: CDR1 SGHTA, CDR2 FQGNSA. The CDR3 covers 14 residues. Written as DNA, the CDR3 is TGTGCCAGCAGCTTAGGACAGGGGTGGGAGACCCAGTACTTC. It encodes CASSLGQGWETQYF.

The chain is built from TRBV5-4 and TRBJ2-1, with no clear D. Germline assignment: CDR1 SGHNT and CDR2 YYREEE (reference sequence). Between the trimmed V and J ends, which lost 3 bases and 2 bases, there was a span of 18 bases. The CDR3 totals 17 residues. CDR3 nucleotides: TGTGCCAGCAGCTATTCCCTCTGGGCGCAAACCTACAATGAGCAGTTCTTC. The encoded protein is CASSYSLWAQTYNEQFF.

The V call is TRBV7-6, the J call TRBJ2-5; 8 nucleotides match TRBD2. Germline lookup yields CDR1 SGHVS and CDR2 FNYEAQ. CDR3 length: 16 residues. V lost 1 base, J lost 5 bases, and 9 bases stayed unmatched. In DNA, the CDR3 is TGTGCCAGCAGCTTAGTGGCTGGCGGGGGGTTGGAGACCCAGTACTTC. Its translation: CASSLVAGGGLETQYF.

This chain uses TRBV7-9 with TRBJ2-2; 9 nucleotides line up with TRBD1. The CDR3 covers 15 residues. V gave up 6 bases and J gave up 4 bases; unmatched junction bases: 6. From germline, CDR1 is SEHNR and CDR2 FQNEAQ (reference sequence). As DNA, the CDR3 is TGTGCCAGCAGGCCCGGGACAGGGCTCACCGGGGAGCTGTTTTTT. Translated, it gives CASRPGTGLTGELFF.

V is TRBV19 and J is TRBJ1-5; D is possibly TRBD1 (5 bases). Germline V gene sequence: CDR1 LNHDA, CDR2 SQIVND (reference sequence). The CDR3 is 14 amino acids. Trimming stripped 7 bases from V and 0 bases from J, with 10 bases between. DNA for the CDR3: TGTGCCAGTACGGGCAGGGATAGCAATCAGCCCCAGCATTTT. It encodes CASTGRDSNQPQHF.

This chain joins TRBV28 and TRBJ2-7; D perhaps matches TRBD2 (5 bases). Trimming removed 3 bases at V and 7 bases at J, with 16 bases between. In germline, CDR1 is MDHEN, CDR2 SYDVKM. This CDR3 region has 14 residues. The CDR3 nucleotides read TGTGCCAGCAGTTTCCGCAGGCAATCGGGAGAGCAGTACTTC. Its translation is CASSFRRQSGEQYF.

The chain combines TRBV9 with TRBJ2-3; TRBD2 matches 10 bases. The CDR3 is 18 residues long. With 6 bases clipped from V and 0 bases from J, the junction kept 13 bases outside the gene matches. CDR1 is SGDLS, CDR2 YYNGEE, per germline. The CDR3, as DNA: TGTGCCAGCACCCATAGTGAGCGGGAGGGCGGGAGCACAGATACGCAGTATTTT. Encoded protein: CASTHSEREGGSTDTQYF.

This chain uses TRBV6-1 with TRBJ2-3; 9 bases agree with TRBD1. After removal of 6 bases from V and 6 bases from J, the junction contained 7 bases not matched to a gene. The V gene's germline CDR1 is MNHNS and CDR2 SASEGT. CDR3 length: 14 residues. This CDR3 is CASRAGTGWDTQYF. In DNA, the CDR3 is TGTGCCAGCAGAGCCGGGACAGGGTGGGATACGCAGTATTTT.

CDR3 bases: TGTGCCAGCGGGCTAAATCAAGGAAATCTGGCTTTCTTT. This sequence encodes CASGLNQGNLAFF. V and J are TRBV28 and TRBJ1-1; D is undetermined. V gave up 8 bases and J gave up 11 bases, with 21 bases separating them. Germline V gene sequence: CDR1 MDHEN, CDR2 SYDVKM. The CDR3 is made up of 13 amino acids.

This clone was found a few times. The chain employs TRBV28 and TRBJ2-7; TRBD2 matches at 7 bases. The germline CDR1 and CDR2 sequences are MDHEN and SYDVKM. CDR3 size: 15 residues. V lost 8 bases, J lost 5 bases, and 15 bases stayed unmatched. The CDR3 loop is CASVKGSHGGDEQYF. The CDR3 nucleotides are TGTGCCAGCGTAAAGGGATCCCATGGGGGGGACGAGCAGTACTTC.

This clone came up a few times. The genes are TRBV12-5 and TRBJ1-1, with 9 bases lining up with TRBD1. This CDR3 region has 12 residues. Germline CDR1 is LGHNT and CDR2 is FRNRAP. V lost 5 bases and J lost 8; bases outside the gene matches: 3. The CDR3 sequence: CASGLGQGEAFF. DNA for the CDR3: TGTGCTAGTGGTCTCGGACAGGGGGAAGCTTTCTTT.

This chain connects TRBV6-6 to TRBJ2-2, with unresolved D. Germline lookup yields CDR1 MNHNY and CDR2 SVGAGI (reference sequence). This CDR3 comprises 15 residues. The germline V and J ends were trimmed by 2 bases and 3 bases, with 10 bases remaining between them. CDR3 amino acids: CASSYRRLDTGELFF. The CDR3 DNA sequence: TGTGCCAGCAGTTACCGCAGACTGGACACCGGGGAGCTGTTTTTT.